This T cell receptor beta chain stems from a study of Graves' ophthalmopathy and Graves' hyperthyroidism. General study results and limits: Most expanded clonotypes from thyroid (those above 0.001 frequency) were also found in blood. Stable hyperthyroidism and ophthalmopathy were told apart by a 13-signature model, which achieved roughly 90% sensitivity and roughly 80% specificity.

From RNA, the CDR3 regions of TCR beta chains were amplified and sequenced. In the first round, RT-PCR was carried out with HTBI primers, and a multiplex PCR formed the second round. TCRdb re-derived calls from the multiplex PCR reads in MiXCR, one entry per CDR3 protein. The sample consists of 45,000 to 60,000 distinct CDR3 sequences, about half of them appearing once. With respect to this clonotype: The antigen is unknown.

Germline V gene lookup returns CDR1 SGHVS and CDR2 FNYEAQ. The CDR3 consists of 11 residues. The V and J ends lost 5 bases and 5 bases respectively, with 6 bases between them. The sample was peripheral blood. The genes are TRBV7-6 and TRBJ1-1; D unresolved. The clonotype was recovered from an adult woman with Graves' ophthalmopathy. CDR3: CASSQLTEAFF. CDR3 coding DNA: TGTGCCAGCAGCCAACTAACTGAAGCTTTCTTT.